The 24 T cell receptor beta chains reported below all come from one sample, sequenced in a study of shared clonotypes between healthy human individuals. Assay: immunoSEQ multiplex PCR; the TCRdb copy retains only in-frame clones and omits some. The sample comprises about 1.5 million clones, over 95% of which are singletons, and over 1% rests with the top ten. Sample: naive CD4+ T cells sorted from blood. Subset given: CD45RA+ positively selected. These receptors came from a man under 40 in good health.

This chain connects TRBV28 to TRBJ2-7, with D perhaps matching TRBD2 (6 bases). The germline gives CDR1 MDHEN, CDR2 SYDVKM. The CDR3 has 12 residues. CDR3 coding DNA: TGTTCCGGGACTGGGAGCTCCTACGAGCAGTACTTC. It encodes CSGTGSSYEQYF.

DNA of the CDR3: TGTGCCTGGAACGCGCTAGCGGGAGGGCATGGTGAGCAGTTCTTC. Its protein is CAWNALAGGHGEQFF. The chain has TRBV30 and TRBJ2-1, with TRBD2 identical over 12 bases. The CDR3 sequence is 15 residues long. CDR1 GTSNPN and CDR2 SVGIG come from the germline V gene (reference sequence). The trim removed 4 bases at V and 9 bases at J, leaving 10 bases unmatched.

The chain uses TRBV11-2 and TRBJ2-7, with D unclear. Germline V gene sequence: CDR1 SGHAT, CDR2 FQNNGV. Deletions cut 5 bases from V and 3 bases from J, with 14 bases between. The CDR3 is made up of 14 amino acids. DNA of the CDR3: TGTGCCAGCAGCGAGAGTGGCGATCACTACGAGCAGTACTTC. Translating gives CASSESGDHYEQYF.

The CDR3, as DNA: TGTGCCAGCAGCCAAGCCTACGAGCAGTACTTC. Protein product: CASSQAYEQYF. The chain has TRBV25-1 and TRBJ2-7, with unresolved D. CDR1 is MGHDK, CDR2 SYGVNS, per germline. The CDR3 runs 11 residues. V lost 6 bases and J 2 bases, leaving 5 bases between the germline ends.

The genes are TRBV7-6 and TRBJ2-2; D not resolved. Trimming took off 5 bases at V and 0 bases at J, with 10 bases between the two ends. The CDR3 is made up of 15 amino acids. Per the germline V gene, CDR1 is SGHVS and CDR2 is FNYEAQ. CDR3 loop: CASSPRTTNTGELFF. For the CDR3, the DNA is TGTGCCAGCAGCCCCCGTACCACGAACACCGGGGAGCTGTTTTTT.

V gene TRBV19 combines with J gene TRBJ2-6; TRBD1 matches at 10 bases. The CDR3 contains 17 residues. V lost 5 bases, J lost 0 bases, and 4 bases stayed unmatched. Germline V CDR1 and CDR2: LNHDA, SQIVND (reference sequence). CDR3 residues: CASSSGTGVSGANVLTF. The DNA for the CDR3 is TGTGCCAGTAGTTCCGGGACAGGGGTCTCTGGGGCCAACGTCCTGACTTTC.

The chain carries TRBV19 and TRBJ2-3; D ambiguous. V gave up 3 bases and J gave up 4 bases, with 11 bases separating them. The length of the CDR3 is 14 residues. Germline assignment: CDR1 LNHDA and CDR2 SQIVND (reference sequence). CDR3 sequence reads: CASSMLTVADTQYF. The DNA for the CDR3 is TGTGCCAGTAGTATGCTAACGGTGGCAGATACGCAGTATTTT.

This sequence joins TRBV2 and TRBJ1-5; no definite D call. The CDR3 extends over 14 amino acids. Trimming took off 4 bases at V and 4 bases at J, with 11 bases between the two ends. CDR1 and CDR2 (germline): SNHLY, FYNNEI. CDR3: CASSGLFKNQPQHF. The CDR3 DNA reads TGTGCCAGCAGTGGGTTGTTCAAGAATCAGCCCCAGCATTTT.

Notes on this clone: The same CDR3 arises from other DNA sequences in this sample as well. This chain links TRBV28 with TRBJ2-5; D might be TRBD1 (5 bases). The CDR3 is made up of 13 amino acids. V gave up 5 bases and J gave up 1 base, with 8 bases separating them. Germline V gene sequence: CDR1 MDHEN, CDR2 SYDVKM. The CDR3 DNA follows: TGTGCCAGCAGTCGACAGCTCCAAGAGACCCAGTACTTC. It codes for CASSRQLQETQYF.

This clone has just one count. V gene TRBV11-3 combines with J gene TRBJ2-1; possibly TRBD2 for D (6 bases). The germline V and J ends were trimmed by 5 bases and 5 bases, with 16 bases remaining between them. The germline V gene encodes CDR1 SGHNT and CDR2 YENEEA. This CDR3 contains 15 residues. The CDR3 nucleotides are TGTGCCAGCAGCCTAGGTTTTGGCGGGGACAATGAGCAGTTCTTC. Translating gives CASSLGFGGDNEQFF.

This clone was seen only once. This chain connects TRBV29-1 to TRBJ2-7; 10 bases are shared with TRBD1. The V gene end was trimmed by 7 bases and the J gene end by 6 bases; junction bases not matched to a gene: 18. Germline lookup yields CDR1 SQVTM and CDR2 ANQGSEA. The CDR3 has 16 amino acids. CDR3 amino acids: CSAVPSGQGTALEQYF. The CDR3 region has the DNA TGCAGCGCCGTCCCCTCGGGACAGGGGACAGCTCTCGAGCAGTACTTC.

This clone was detected only once. The V call is TRBV5-6, the J call TRBJ1-1, with D hard to call. The germline V gene encodes CDR1 SGHDT and CDR2 YYEEEE. The V gene lost 4 bases and the J gene lost 5 bases, with 12 bases spanning the gap. CDR3 length equals 13 residues. The CDR3 here is CASSPYRVTEAFF. Written as DNA, the CDR3 is TGTGCCAGCAGCCCTTATCGGGTGACTGAAGCTTTCTTT.

The chain joins TRBV6-1 to TRBJ1-5; D gene ambiguous. V lost 2 bases to trimming and J lost 0 bases, with 14 bases between them. The CDR3 length is 17 residues. Germline-derived CDR1 and CDR2 are MNHNS and SASEGT. The CDR3, as DNA: TGTGCCAGCAGTGAATCCACGAATAGTATTAGCAATCAGCCCCAGCATTTT. It encodes CASSESTNSISNQPQHF.

This chain uses TRBV6-6 with TRBJ1-3; no definite D call. CDR1 is MNHNY, CDR2 SVGAGI, per germline (reference sequence). This CDR3 region has 16 residues. V dropped 0 bases and J dropped 0 bases, with 9 bases sitting between them. The CDR3 nucleotides read TGTGCCAGCAGTTACTCGGCTTCTAACTCTGGAAACACCATATATTTT. Its protein is CASSYSASNSGNTIYF.

The rearrangement links TRBV19 to TRBJ1-5; tentatively, D is TRBD1 (6 bases). From germline, CDR1 is LNHDA and CDR2 SQIVND (reference sequence). This CDR3 contains 14 residues. V was pared by 3 bases and J by 7 bases, with 13 bases between. The CDR3 DNA is TGTGCCAGTAGTATTTCAGGGGAGGAGCAGCCCCAGCATTTT. As protein: CASSISGEEQPQHF.

The chain couples TRBV18 to TRBJ2-5, with TRBD2 as a possible D gene (6 bases). Germline V gene data show CDR1 as KGHSH and CDR2 as LQKENI. CDR3 length equals 13 residues. Trimming removed 3 bases at V and 6 bases at J, with 11 bases between. CDR3 in amino acids: CASSPGTPKTQYF. The CDR3 DNA sequence: TGTGCCAGCTCACCGGGGACTCCAAAGACCCAGTACTTC.

The J gene is TRBJ2-1, the V gene TRBV29-1, with D perhaps assigned TRBD1 or TRBD2 (5 bases each). Germline-derived CDR1 and CDR2 are SQVTM and ANQGSEA. V was shortened by 7 bases and J by 2 bases, with 12 bases between the two germline ends. CDR3 size: 13 residues. The CDR3 bases are TGCAGCGCCCGGGACCGAGCCTACAATGAGCAGTTCTTC. Its translation: CSARDRAYNEQFF.

This chain's CDR3 is CASSPVGLGVDNEQFF. The CDR3 coding sequence is TGTGCCAGCTCACCAGTAGGACTAGGAGTTGACAATGAGCAGTTCTTC. This rearrangement joins TRBV18 to TRBJ2-1; 7 bases match TRBD2. The J segment lost 5 bases and the V segment lost 2 bases, leaving 9 bases of the junction unmatched. Germline V gene lookup returns CDR1 KGHSH and CDR2 LQKENI. The CDR3 length is 16 residues.

The chain has TRBV7-2 and TRBJ1-4; D uncertain. V was cut by 5 bases and J by 7 bases, with 14 bases left in between. The CDR3 sequence is 14 residues long. Germline V gene data show CDR1 as SGHTA and CDR2 as FQGNSA. The CDR3 loop is CASSDMGRSEKLFF. DNA of the CDR3: TGTGCCAGCAGCGATATGGGAAGGAGTGAAAAACTGTTTTTT.

The rearrangement uses TRBV30 and TRBJ2-1, with 14 bases fitting TRBD2. CDR1 and CDR2 from the germline V gene are GTSNPN and SVGIG (reference sequence). This CDR3 has 19 amino acids. V trimming: 1 base; J trimming: 3 bases; junction bases outside the gene matches: 11. The CDR3 loop is CAWSASGLAGADLYNEQFF. The CDR3 nucleotides are TGTGCCTGGAGTGCTTCGGGACTAGCGGGAGCGGATCTCTACAATGAGCAGTTCTTC.

A single count supports this clone. This rearrangement joins TRBV18 to TRBJ2-5; 12 bases line up with TRBD2. There are 17 residues in the CDR3. V lost 3 bases, J lost 4 bases, and 9 bases stayed unmatched. Germline assignment: CDR1 KGHSH and CDR2 LQKENI. CDR3 sequence: CASSPARTSGIVETQYF. Here the CDR3 DNA reads TGTGCCAGCTCACCCGCGCGGACTAGCGGGATAGTAGAGACCCAGTACTTC.

The rearrangement joins TRBV4-3 to TRBJ2-1; D might be TRBD1 or TRBD2, each matching 5 bases. The CDR3 has 16 residues. CDR1 is LGHNA, CDR2 YSLEER, per germline. V was trimmed by 1 base and J by 0 bases, leaving 10 bases between them. In DNA form, the CDR3 reads TGCGCCAGCAGCCAAGGGGACGCCCGCTCCTACAATGAGCAGTTCTTC. As protein: CASSQGDARSYNEQFF.

V and J are TRBV6-5 and TRBJ2-7; no clear D gene. CDR1 and CDR2 from the germline V gene are MNHEY and SVGAGI. The CDR3 sequence is 14 residues long. Between the trimmed V and J ends, which lost 11 bases and 3 bases, there was a span of 20 bases. The CDR3 is CACAPSTPLYEQYF. DNA of the CDR3: TGTGCCTGCGCACCCTCGACGCCACTCTACGAGCAGTACTTC.

J is TRBJ2-2 and V is TRBV27; 8 bases line up with TRBD2. Trimming at V came to 5 bases and at J to 4 bases, leaving 6 bases not matched to a gene. There are 15 residues in the CDR3. The germline gives CDR1 MNHEY, CDR2 SMNVEV (reference sequence). The CDR3 region is CASSTGLGATGELFF. For the CDR3, the DNA is TGTGCCAGCAGTACGGGACTAGGAGCCACCGGGGAGCTGTTTTTT.